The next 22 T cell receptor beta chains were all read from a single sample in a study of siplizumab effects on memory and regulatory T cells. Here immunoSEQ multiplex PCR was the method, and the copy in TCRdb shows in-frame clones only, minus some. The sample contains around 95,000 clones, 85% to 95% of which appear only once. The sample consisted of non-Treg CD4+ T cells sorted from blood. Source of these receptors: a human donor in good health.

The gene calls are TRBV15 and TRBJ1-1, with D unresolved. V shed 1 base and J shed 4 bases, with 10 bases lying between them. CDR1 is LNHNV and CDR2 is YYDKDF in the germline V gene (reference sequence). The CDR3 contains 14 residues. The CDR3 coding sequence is TGTGCCACCAGCAGAGGCTCTGTAGGCACTGAAGCTTTCTTT. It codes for CATSRGSVGTEAFF.

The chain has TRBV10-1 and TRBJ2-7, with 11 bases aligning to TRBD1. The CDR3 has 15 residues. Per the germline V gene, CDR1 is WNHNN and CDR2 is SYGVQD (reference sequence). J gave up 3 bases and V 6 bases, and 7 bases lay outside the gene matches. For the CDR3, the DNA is TGCGCCAGCAGCGAGCCGGGACAGGGGGTCTACGAGCAGTACTTC. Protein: CASSEPGQGVYEQYF.

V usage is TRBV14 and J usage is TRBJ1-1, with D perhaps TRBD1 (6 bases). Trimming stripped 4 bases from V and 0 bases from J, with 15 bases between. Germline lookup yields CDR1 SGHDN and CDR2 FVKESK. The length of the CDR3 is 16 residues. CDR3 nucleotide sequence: TGTGCCAGCAGCCCACTAGGGGGGGGAGTGAACACTGAAGCTTTCTTT. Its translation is CASSPLGGGVNTEAFF.

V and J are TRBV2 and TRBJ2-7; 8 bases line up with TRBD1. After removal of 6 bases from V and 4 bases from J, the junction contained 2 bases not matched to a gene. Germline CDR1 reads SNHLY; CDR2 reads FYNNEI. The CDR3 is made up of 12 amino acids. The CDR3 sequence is CASRRQGYEQYF. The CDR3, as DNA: TGTGCCAGCAGGAGACAGGGGTACGAGCAGTACTTC.

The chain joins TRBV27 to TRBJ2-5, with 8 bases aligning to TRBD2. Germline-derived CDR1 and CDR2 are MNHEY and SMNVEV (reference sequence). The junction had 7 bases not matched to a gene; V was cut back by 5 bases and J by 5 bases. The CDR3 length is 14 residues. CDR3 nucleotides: TGTGCCAGCAGTCCCCGGACTAGCAGGGAGACCCAGTACTTC. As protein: CASSPRTSRETQYF.

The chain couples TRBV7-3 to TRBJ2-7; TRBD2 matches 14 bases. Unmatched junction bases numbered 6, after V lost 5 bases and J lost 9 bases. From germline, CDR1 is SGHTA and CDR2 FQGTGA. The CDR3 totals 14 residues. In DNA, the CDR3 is TGTGCCAGCAGCCGCGGGACTAGCGGGAGTGGGCAGTACTTC. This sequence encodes CASSRGTSGSGQYF.

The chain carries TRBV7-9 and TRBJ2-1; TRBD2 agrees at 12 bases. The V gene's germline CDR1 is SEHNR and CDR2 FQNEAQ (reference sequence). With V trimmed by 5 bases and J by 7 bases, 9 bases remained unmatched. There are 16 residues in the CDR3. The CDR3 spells CASSPYGLAGNNEQFF. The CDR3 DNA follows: TGTGCCAGCAGCCCTTACGGACTAGCGGGGAATAATGAGCAGTTCTTC.

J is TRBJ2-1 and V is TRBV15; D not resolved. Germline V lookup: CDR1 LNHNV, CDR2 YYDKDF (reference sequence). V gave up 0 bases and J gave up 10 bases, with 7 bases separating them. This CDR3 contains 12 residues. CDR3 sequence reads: CATSRDSREQFF. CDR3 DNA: TGTGCCACCAGCAGAGATTCACGGGAGCAGTTCTTC. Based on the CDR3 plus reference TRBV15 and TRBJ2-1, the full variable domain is DAMVIQNPRYQVTQFGKPVTLSCSQTLNHNVMYWYQQKSSQAPKLLFHYYDKDFNNEADTPDNFQSRRPNTSFCFLDIRSPGLGDTAMYLCATSRDSREQFFGPGTRLTVL.

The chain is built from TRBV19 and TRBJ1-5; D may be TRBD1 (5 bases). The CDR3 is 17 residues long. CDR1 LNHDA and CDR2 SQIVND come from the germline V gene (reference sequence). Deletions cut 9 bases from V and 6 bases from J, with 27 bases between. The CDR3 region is CARGRTCLTSDGQPQHF. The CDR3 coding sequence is TGTGCCAGGGGCAGGACATGCCTCACCTCCGACGGTCAGCCCCAGCATTTT.

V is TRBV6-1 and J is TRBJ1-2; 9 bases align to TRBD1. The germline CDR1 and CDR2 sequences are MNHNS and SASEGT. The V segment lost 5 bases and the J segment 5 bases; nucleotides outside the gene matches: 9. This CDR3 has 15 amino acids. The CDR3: CASSLTGGAWYGYTF. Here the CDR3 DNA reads TGTGCCAGCAGTCTTACAGGGGGCGCTTGGTATGGCTACACCTTC.

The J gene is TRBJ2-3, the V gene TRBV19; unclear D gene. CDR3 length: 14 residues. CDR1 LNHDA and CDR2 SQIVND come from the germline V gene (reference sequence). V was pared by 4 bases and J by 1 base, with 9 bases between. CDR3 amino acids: CASSTRVGTDTQYF. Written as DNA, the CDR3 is TGTGCCAGTAGTACGAGAGTAGGCACAGATACGCAGTATTTT. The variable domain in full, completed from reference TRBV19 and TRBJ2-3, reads DGGITQSPKYLFRKEGQNVTLSCEQNLNHDAMYWYRQDPGQGLRLIYYSQIVNDFQKGDIAEGYSVSREKKESFPLTVTSAQKNPTAFYLCASSTRVGTDTQYFGPGTRLTVL.

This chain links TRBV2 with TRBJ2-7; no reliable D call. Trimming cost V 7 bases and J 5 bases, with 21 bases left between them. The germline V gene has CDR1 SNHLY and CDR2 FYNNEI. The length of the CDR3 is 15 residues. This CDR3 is CASKRVRTAVHEQYF. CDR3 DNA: TGTGCCAGCAAAAGGGTAAGAACGGCAGTCCACGAGCAGTACTTC.

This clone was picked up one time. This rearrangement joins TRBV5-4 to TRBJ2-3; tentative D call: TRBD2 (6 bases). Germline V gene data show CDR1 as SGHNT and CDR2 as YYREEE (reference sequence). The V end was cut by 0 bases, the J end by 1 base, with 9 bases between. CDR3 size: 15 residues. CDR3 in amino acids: CASSLDGGGTDTQYF. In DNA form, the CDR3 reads TGTGCCAGCAGCTTGGACGGGGGAGGCACAGATACGCAGTATTTT.

Here the CDR3 DNA reads TGTGCCAGCAGCACTCGAGCGGGAGGGTCGTCGTCAGCCTACAATGAGCAGTTCTTC. This encodes CASSTRAGGSSSAYNEQFF. This sequence joins TRBV7-2 and TRBJ2-1, with 10 bases fitting TRBD2. Germline V gene sequence: CDR1 SGHTA, CDR2 FQGNSA. This CDR3 region has 19 residues. The junction had 15 bases not matched to a gene; V was cut back by 5 bases and J by 2 bases.

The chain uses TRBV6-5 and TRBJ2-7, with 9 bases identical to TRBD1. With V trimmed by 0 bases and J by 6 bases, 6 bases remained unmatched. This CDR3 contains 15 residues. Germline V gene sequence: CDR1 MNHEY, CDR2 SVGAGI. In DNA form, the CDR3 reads TGTGCCAGCAGTTACTCGAGGGGACAGGGACGCGAGCAGTACTTC. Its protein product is CASSYSRGQGREQYF.

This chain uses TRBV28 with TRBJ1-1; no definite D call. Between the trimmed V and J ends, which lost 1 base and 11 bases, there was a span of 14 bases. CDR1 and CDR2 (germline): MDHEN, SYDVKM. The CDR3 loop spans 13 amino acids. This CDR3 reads CASSLSYPAMAFF. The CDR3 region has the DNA TGTGCCAGCAGTTTATCGTACCCAGCCATGGCTTTCTTT.

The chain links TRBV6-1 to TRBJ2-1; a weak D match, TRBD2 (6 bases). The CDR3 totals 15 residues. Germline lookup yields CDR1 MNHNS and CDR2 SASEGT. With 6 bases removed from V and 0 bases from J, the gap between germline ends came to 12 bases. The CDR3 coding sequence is TGTGCCAGCAGCCCTACGGGGGTCTCCTACAATGAGCAGTTCTTC. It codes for CASSPTGVSYNEQFF.

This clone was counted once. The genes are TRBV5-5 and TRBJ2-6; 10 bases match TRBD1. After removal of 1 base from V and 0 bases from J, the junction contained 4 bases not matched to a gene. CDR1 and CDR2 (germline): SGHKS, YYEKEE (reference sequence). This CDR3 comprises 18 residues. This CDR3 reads CASSLFDRGPSGANVLTF. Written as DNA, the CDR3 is TGTGCCAGCAGCTTGTTCGACAGGGGGCCCTCTGGGGCCAACGTCCTGACTTTC.

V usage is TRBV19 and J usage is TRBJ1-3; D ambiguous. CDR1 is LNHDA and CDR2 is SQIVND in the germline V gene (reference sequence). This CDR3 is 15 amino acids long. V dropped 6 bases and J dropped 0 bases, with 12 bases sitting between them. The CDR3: CASSPDGYSGNTIYF. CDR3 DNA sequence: TGTGCCAGTAGCCCGGACGGATACTCTGGAAACACCATATATTTT.

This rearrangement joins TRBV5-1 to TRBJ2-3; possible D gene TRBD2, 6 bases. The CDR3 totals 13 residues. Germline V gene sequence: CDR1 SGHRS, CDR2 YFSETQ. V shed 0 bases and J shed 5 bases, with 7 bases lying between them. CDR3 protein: CASSLAGGDTQYF. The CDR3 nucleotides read TGCGCCAGCAGCTTGGCCGGGGGAGATACGCAGTATTTT.

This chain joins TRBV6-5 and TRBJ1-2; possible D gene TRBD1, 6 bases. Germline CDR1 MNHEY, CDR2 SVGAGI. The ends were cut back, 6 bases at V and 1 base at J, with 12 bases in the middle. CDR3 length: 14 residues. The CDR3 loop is CASRGTPVNYGYTF. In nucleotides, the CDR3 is TGTGCCAGCAGAGGGACACCAGTTAACTATGGCTACACCTTC.

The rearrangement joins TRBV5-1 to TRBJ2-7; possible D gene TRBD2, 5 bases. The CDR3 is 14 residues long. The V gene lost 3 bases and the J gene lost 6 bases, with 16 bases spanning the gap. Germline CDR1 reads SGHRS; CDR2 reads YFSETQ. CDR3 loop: CASSSQPSSREQYF. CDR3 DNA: TGCGCCAGCAGCTCGCAGCCTAGCTCCCGCGAGCAGTACTTC.